This is a list of T cell receptor beta chains from one sample in a study of T cells in Graves' hyperthyroidism and ophthalmopathy. One entry per CDR3 protein, called by TCRdb with MiXCR from the multiplex PCR reads. The repertoire has hundreds of thousands of distinct CDR3 sequences, roughly 15% of them found once; the top ten carry about 30%. Specimen: blood. The origin of the receptors is a woman aged 18-29 years with Graves' ophthalmopathy. Both conserved end residues are part of each CDR3. Fields, in order: D gene, V gene, clone size, J gene, CDR3 DNA, CDR3 protein. D genes are given only for firm matches. Not every row has a clone size; where given, it reads once, few, many or a size class.

D: TRBD1; V: TRBV7-8; size: many; J: TRBJ1-6; DNA: TGTGCCAGCTGCCGGGACAGGGCTTCACCCCTCCACTTT; CDR3: CASCRDRASPLHF
D: TRBD2; V: TRBV7-9; size: many; J: TRBJ2-6; DNA: TGTGCCAGCAGCCCGGGACTAGCGGGACGCTCTGGGGCCAACGTCCTGACTTTC; CDR3: CASSPGLAGRSGANVLTF
D: TRBD2; V: TRBV11-2; size: many; J: TRBJ2-7; DNA: TGTGCCAGCAGCTTAGCTGGACTAGCCGAGGCCTACGAGCAGTACTTC; CDR3: CASSLAGLAEAYEQYF
D: TRBD1; V: TRBV12-3/TRBV12-4; size: .; J: TRBJ2-7; DNA: TGTGCCAGCAGTTTAAGGGGACAGGGGTATTACGAGCAGTACTTC; CDR3: CASSLRGQGYYEQYF
D: TRBD2; V: TRBV6-2/TRBV6-3; size: .; J: TRBJ2-7; DNA: TGTGCCAGCAGTTACTCAAGGGGAGGGGATTACGAGCAGTACTTC; CDR3: CASSYSRGGDYEQYF
D: TRBD2; V: TRBV10-3; size: many; J: TRBJ2-3; DNA: TGTGCCATCAGGGCCTCGGGACTAGCGGATAGAACAGATACGCAGTATTTT; CDR3: CAIRASGLADRTDTQYF
D: .; V: TRBV20-1; size: many; J: TRBJ2-1; DNA: TGCAGTGCTACCAGGACGGGGAATGAGCAGTTCTTC; CDR3: CSATRTGNEQFF
D: .; V: TRBV7-3; size: many; J: TRBJ1-1; DNA: TGTGCCAGCAGCTTAAATCCGGGGGATTTAGCTTTCTTT; CDR3: CASSLNPGDLAFF
D: .; V: TRBV18; size: many; J: TRBJ2-2; DNA: TGTGCCAGCTCACCATTCAGGGATACCGGGGAGCTGTTTTTT; CDR3: CASSPFRDTGELFF
D: .; V: TRBV12-5; size: many; J: TRBJ1-1; DNA: TGTGCTAGTGGTTTGGTACTAGGGGGTTTGACTGAAGCTTTCTTT; CDR3: CASGLVLGGLTEAFF
D: .; V: TRBV4-2; size: few; J: TRBJ1-2; DNA: TGTGCCAGCAGCCAAGTTCAGGGGCTAAACTATGGCTACACCTTC; CDR3: CASSQVQGLNYGYTF